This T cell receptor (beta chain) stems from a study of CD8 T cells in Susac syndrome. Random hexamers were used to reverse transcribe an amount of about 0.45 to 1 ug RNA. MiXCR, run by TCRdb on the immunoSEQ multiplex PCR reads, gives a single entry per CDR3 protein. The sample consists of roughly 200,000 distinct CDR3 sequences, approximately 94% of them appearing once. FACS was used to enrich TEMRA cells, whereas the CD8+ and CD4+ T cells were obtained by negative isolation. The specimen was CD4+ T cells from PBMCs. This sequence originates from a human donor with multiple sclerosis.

The CDR3 is CASTVLGGHEQYF. The CDR3 DNA reads as TGTGCCAGTACCGTCCTGGGAGGCCACGAGCAGTACTTC. The chain links TRBV7-8 to TRBJ2-7; maybe TRBD2 (6 bases). The CDR3 consists of 13 residues. Germline V lookup: CDR1 SGHVS, CDR2 FQNEAQ. Trimming stripped 9 bases from V and 5 bases from J, with 17 bases between.